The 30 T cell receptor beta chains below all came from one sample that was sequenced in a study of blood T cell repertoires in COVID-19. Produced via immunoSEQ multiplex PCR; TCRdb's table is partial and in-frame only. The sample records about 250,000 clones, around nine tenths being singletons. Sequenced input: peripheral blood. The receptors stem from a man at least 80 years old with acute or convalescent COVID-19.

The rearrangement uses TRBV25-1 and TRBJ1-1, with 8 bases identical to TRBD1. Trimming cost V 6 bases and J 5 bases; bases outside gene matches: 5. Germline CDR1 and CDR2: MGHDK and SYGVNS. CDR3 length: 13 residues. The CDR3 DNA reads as TGTGCCAGCAGATCGGACAGGGATACTGAAGCTTTCTTT. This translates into CASRSDRDTEAFF.

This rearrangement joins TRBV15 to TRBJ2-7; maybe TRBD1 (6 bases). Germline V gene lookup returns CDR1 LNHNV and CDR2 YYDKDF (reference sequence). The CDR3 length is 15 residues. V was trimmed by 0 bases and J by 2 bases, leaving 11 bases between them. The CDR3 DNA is TGTGCCACCAGCAGAGATTTGGGGGCTCCCTACGAGCAGTACTTC. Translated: CATSRDLGAPYEQYF. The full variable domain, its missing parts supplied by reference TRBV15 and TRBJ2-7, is DAMVIQNPRYQVTQFGKPVTLSCSQTLNHNVMYWYQQKSSQAPKLLFHYYDKDFNNEADTPDNFQSRRPNTSFCFLDIRSPGLGDTAMYLCATSRDLGAPYEQYFGPGTRLTVT.

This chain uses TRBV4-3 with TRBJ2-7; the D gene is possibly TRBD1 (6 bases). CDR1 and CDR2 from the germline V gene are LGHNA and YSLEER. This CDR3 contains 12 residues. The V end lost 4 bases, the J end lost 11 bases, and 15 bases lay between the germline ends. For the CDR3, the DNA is TGCGCCAGCAGCCTCTCCACAGGGTCGAAGTACTTC. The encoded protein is CASSLSTGSKYF.

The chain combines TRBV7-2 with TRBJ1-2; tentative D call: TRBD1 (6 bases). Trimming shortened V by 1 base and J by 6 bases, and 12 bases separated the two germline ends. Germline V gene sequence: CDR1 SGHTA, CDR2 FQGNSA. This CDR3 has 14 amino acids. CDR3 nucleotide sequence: TGTGCCAGCAGCTTAGTATGGGGGGGCGATGGCTACACCTTC. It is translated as CASSLVWGGDGYTF.

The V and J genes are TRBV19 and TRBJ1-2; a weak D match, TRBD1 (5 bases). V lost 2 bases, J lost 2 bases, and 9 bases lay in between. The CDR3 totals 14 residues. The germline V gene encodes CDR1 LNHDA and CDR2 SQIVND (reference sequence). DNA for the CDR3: TGTGCCAGTAGTATATGGGGGGAGAACTATGGCTACACCTTC. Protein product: CASSIWGENYGYTF.

As DNA, the CDR3 is TGTGCCAGTAGTATTGCGGCCAACAAAAACATTCAGTACTTC. This encodes CASSIAANKNIQYF. The V and J genes are TRBV19 and TRBJ2-4; D unresolved. CDR3 length: 14 amino acids. Germline V CDR1 and CDR2: LNHDA, SQIVND (reference sequence). The germline V and J ends were trimmed by 3 bases and 3 bases, with 9 bases remaining between them.

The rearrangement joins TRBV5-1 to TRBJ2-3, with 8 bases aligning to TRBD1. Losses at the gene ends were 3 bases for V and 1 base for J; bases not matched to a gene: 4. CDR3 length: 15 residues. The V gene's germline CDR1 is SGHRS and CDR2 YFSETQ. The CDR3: CASSSPDRGTDTQYF. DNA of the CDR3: TGCGCCAGCAGCTCTCCGGACAGGGGCACAGATACGCAGTATTTT.

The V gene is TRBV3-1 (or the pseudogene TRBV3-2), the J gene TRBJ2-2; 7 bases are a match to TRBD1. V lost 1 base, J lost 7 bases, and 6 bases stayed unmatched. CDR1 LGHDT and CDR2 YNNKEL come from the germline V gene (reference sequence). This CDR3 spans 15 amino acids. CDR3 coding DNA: TGTGCCAGCAGCCAAGTGAGGGGGCCAGGCGGGGAGCTGTTTTTT. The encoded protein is CASSQVRGPGGELFF.

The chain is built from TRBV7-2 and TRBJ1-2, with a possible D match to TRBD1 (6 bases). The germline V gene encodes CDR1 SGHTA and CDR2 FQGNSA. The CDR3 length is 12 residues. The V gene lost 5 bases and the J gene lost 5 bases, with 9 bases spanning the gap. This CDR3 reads CASSADSYGYTF. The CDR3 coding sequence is TGTGCCAGCAGCGCGGACAGTTATGGCTACACCTTC.

CDR3 amino acids: CASSPLAGAQETQYF. The CDR3 bases are TGTGCCAGCAGCCCACTAGCGGGGGCACAAGAGACCCAGTACTTC. This sequence joins TRBV5-6 and TRBJ2-5; TRBD2 matches 11 bases. The CDR3 contains 15 residues. Trimming removed 4 bases from V and 2 bases from J; junction bases left unmatched: 4. CDR1 is SGHDT, CDR2 YYEEEE, per germline.

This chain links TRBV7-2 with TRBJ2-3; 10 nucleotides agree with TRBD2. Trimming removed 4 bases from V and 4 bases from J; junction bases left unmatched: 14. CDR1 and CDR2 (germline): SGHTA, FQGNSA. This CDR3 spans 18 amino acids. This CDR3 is CASSSQTGGLAGADTQYF. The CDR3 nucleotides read TGTGCCAGCAGCTCACAGACGGGAGGGCTAGCGGGAGCAGATACGCAGTATTTT.

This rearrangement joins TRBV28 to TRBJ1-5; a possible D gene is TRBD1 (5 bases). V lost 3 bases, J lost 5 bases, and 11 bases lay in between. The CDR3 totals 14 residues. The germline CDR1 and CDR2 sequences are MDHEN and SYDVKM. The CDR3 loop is CASSFGGGDQPQHF. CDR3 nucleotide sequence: TGTGCCAGCAGTTTCGGCGGGGGGGATCAGCCCCAGCATTTT.

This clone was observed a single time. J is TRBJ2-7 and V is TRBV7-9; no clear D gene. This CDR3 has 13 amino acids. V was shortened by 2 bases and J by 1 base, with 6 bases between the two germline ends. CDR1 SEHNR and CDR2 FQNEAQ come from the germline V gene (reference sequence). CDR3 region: CASSLTSSYEQYF. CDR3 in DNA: TGTGCCAGCAGCTTAACTTCATCCTACGAGCAGTACTTC.

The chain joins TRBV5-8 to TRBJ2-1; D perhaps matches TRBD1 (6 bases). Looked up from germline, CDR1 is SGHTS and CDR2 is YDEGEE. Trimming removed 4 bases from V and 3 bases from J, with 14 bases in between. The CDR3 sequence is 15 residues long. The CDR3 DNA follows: TGTGCCAGCAGCCGTGGGCAGGGGATCTACAATGAGCAGTTCTTC. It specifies CASSRGQGIYNEQFF.

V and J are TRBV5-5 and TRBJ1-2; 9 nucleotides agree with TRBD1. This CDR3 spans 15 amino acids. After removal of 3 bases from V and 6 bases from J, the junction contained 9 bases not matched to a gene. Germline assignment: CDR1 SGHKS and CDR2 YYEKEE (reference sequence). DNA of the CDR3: TGTGCCAGCAGCTCGGGACAGGGCGGCCACGATGGCTACACCTTC. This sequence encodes CASSSGQGGHDGYTF.

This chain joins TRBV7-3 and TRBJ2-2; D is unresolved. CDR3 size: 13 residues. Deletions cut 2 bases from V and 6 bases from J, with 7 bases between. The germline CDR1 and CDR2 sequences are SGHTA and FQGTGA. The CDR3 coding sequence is TGTGCCAGCAGCTTACAGGTTCCCGGGGAGCTGTTTTTT. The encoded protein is CASSLQVPGELFF.

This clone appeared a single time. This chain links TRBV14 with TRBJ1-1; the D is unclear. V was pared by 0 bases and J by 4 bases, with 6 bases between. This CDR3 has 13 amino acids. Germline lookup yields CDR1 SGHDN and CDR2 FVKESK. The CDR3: CASSQERSTEAFF. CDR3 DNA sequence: TGTGCCAGCAGCCAAGAGAGGTCCACTGAAGCTTTCTTT.

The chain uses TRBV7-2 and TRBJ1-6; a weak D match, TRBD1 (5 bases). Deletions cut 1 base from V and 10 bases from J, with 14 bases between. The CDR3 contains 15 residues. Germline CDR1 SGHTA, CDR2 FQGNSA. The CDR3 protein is CASSLEGVPISPLHF. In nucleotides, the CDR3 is TGTGCCAGCAGCTTAGAAGGGGTCCCTATCTCACCCCTCCACTTT.

CDR3 nucleotides: TGCAGCATACGGACAGGGGGAACCTACGAGCAGTACTTC. Translated: CSIRTGGTYEQYF. The V gene is TRBV29-1, the J gene TRBJ2-7; 10 bases fit TRBD1. After removal of 8 bases from V and 2 bases from J, the junction contained 6 bases not matched to a gene. In germline, CDR1 is SQVTM, CDR2 ANQGSEA. The CDR3 has 13 residues.

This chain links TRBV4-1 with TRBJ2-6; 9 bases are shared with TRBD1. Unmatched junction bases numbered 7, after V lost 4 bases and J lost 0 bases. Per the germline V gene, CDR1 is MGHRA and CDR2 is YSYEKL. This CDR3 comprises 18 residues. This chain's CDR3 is CASSLSGTGNSGANVLTF. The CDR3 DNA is TGCGCCAGCAGCCTCTCCGGGACAGGGAACTCTGGGGCCAACGTCCTGACTTTC.

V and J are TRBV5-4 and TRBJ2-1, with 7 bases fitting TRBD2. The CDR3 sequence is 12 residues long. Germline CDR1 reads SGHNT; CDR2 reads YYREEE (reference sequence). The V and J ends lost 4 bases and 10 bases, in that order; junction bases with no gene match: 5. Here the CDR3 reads CASSLTSLEQFF. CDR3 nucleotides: TGTGCCAGCAGCCTGACTAGCCTAGAGCAGTTCTTC.

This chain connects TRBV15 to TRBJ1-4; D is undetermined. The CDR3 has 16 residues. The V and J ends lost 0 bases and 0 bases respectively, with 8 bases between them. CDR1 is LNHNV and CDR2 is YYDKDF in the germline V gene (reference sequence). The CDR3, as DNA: TGTGCCACCAGCAGAGATCCAGGCGCAACTAATGAAAAACTGTTTTTT. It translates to CATSRDPGATNEKLFF.

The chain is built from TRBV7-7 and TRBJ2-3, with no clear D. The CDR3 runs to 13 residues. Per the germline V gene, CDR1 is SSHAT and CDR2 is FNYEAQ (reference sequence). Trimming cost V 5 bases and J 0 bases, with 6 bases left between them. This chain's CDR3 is CASSQFSTDTQYF. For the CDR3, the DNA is TGTGCCAGCAGCCAATTTAGCACAGATACGCAGTATTTT.

The CDR3 loop reads CASSQEVGSIQYF. In DNA, the CDR3 is TGCGCCAGCAGCCAAGAGGTGGGGAGCATTCAGTACTTC. V gene TRBV4-3 combines with J gene TRBJ2-4; TRBD2 is a possible D gene (5 bases). Germline CDR1 reads LGHNA; CDR2 reads YSLEER. The V end lost 0 bases, the J end lost 9 bases, and 9 bases lay between the germline ends. The CDR3 extends over 13 amino acids.

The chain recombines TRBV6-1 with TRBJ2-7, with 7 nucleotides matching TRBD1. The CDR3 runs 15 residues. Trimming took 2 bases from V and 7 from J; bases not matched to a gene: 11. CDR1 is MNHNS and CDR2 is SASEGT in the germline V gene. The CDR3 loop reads CASSETRDSNREQYF. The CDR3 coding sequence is TGTGCCAGCAGTGAAACCCGGGACAGTAACCGGGAGCAGTACTTC.

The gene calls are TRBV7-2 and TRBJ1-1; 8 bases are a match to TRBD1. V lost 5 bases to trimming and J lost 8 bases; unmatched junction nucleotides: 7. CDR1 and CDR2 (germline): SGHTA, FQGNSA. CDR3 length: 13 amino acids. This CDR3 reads CASSGQGVKEAFF. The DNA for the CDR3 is TGTGCCAGCAGCGGACAGGGAGTGAAGGAAGCTTTCTTT.

The CDR3 region is CASRATGSYEQYF. CDR3 bases: TGCGCCAGCAGGGCCACAGGAAGCTACGAGCAGTACTTC. The gene calls are TRBV5-1 and TRBJ2-7, with D maybe TRBD1 (5 bases). Deletions cut 5 bases from V and 3 bases from J, with 12 bases between. The CDR3 runs 13 residues. Germline lookup yields CDR1 SGHRS and CDR2 YFSETQ.

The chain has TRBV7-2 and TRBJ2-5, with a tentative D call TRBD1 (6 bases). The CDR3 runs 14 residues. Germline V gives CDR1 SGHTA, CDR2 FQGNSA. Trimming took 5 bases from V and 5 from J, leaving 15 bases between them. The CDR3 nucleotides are TGTGCCAGCAGCCGGGACACATCCCGGGAGACCCAGTACTTC. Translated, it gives CASSRDTSRETQYF.

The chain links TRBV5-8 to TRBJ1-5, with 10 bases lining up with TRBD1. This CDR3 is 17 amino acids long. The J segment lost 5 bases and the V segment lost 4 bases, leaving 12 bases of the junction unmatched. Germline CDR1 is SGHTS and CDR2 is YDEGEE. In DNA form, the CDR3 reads TGTGCCAGCAGCCTCGGACAGGGGGGCCCAAAGGATCAGCCCCAGCATTTT. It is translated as CASSLGQGGPKDQPQHF. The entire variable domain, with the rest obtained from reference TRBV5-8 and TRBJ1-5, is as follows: EAGVTQSPTHLIKTRGQQATLRCSPISGHTSVYWYQQALGLGLQFLLWYDEGEERNRGNFPPRFSGRQFPNYSSELNVNALELEDSALYLCASSLGQGGPKDQPQHFGDGTRLSIL.

The CDR3 here is CASSLGLAAYEQYF. In DNA, the CDR3 is TGTGCCAGCAGCTTAGGACTAGCGGCCTACGAGCAGTACTTC. The V and J genes are TRBV7-2 and TRBJ2-7, with 9 bases identical to TRBD2. V dropped 1 base and J dropped 2; count of bases not matched to a gene: 0. This CDR3 is built from 14 residues. The germline gives CDR1 SGHTA, CDR2 FQGNSA.